Listed below are T cell receptor beta chains from one sample, sequenced in a study of blood T cell repertoires in COVID-19. TCRdb's copy holds only in-frame clones and misses some; the assay was immunoSEQ multiplex PCR. Of 100,000 to 150,000 clones in the sample, about 83% were seen once. The sample taken for sequencing was peripheral blood. The source is a human donor in a cohort sampled during active COVID-19. Both conserved end residues are part of each CDR3.

j_call v_call cdr3_aa
TRBJ1-3 TRBV19 CASSFANTASSGNTIYF
TRBJ2-7 TRBV5-3 CARIPKSGVHEQYF
TRBJ1-2 TRBV7-9 CASSTDRPQGIEGYTF
TRBJ2-1 TRBV7-7 CASSGTEYNEQFF
TRBJ1-5 TRBV11-1 CASSLDKNSNQPQHF
TRBJ1-2 TRBV19 CASGPGQGHYGYTF
TRBJ2-2 TRBV7-2 CASSLVGGRTGELFF
TRBJ2-1 TRBV18 CASSLGSGGYYNEQFF
TRBJ2-3 TRBV11-2 CASRTPTATDTQYF
TRBJ1-1 TRBV5-1 CASSLDRWMNTEAFF
TRBJ2-1 TRBV7-3 CASSSGLAGANEQFF
TRBJ2-1 TRBV7-8 CASSFSIGQGFNEQFF
TRBJ2-5 TRBV5-1 CASSSPGQQETQYF
TRBJ2-2 TRBV10-3 CASLFEQVNTGELFF
TRBJ2-1 TRBV10-1 CASSPVGGQVYNEQFF
TRBJ2-7 TRBV5-5 CASRGEQHQQYF
TRBJ2-2 TRBV29-1 CSVGSAGPTGELFF
TRBJ2-2 TRBV12-2 CASRLFSLGINGLGGELFF
TRBJ1-4 TRBV6-5 CASSSGGTNEKLFF
TRBJ2-6 TRBV5-6 CASSFLGGANSGANVLTF
TRBJ1-2 TRBV7-9 CASSLSTGNGYTF
TRBJ1-1 TRBV19 CASSMRARGLSEAFF
TRBJ2-1 TRBV7-3 CASSLGQGYNEQFF
TRBJ2-5 TRBV18 CASSPQPGLAQETQYF
TRBJ1-3 TRBV19 CASKSVSGNTIYF
TRBJ2-1 TRBV18 CASSLSAGVNNEQFF
TRBJ1-6 TRBV6-5 CASRWTENSPLHF
TRBJ2-2 TRBV6-2/TRBV6-3 CASSNRVSGLFF
TRBJ2-3 TRBV19 CASSWRTSSTDTQYF
TRBJ2-1 TRBV7-6 CASSSRQGLSNEQFF
TRBJ2-7 TRBV6-5 CASRPLAGPGEQYF
TRBJ1-1 TRBV10-3 CAISDLTENTEAFF
TRBJ2-7 TRBV11-2 CASSTGDEQYF
TRBJ2-5 TRBV18 CASSPGTGVEETQYF
TRBJ2-1 TRBV6-5 CASTYGRGSYNEQFF
TRBJ2-5 TRBV9 CASSPAGTGTVGTQYF
TRBJ2-1 TRBV6-5 CASSYSQGARQFF
TRBJ1-1 TRBV5-1 CASSLVGEFPNTEAFF
TRBJ2-1 TRBV7-9 CASSLQGLAGKNEQFF
TRBJ2-5 TRBV21-1 CASSTSGTHEKIETQYF
TRBJ2-7 TRBV5-1 CASKGVAGGPYEQYF
TRBJ2-7 TRBV18 CASSPGGQGIYEQYF
TRBJ2-3 TRBV10-2 CASSDGSGLTDTQYF
TRBJ1-5 TRBV7-8 CASSFDRGHNQPQHF
TRBJ1-3 TRBV6-5 CASSYSQGSGNTIYF
TRBJ1-5 TRBV27 CASSPRQGNQPQHF
TRBJ1-1 TRBV6-6 CASNRGQEAFF
TRBJ1-1 TRBV2 CASRLQDNTEAFF
TRBJ1-4 TRBV19 CASNSWTGKVGKLFF
TRBJ2-1 TRBV9 CASSPPAGPSYNEQFF
TRBJ2-7 TRBV28 CASSDPGTGGYEQYF
TRBJ2-3 TRBV7-2 CASSLLGGDTQYF
TRBJ2-1 TRBV4-2 CASSQGTSGSSYNEQFF
TRBJ2-7 TRBV28 CASSIRGGLALVSYEQYF
TRBJ1-1 TRBV3-1/TRBV3-2 CASSQGQGVEAFF
TRBJ1-2 TRBV7-2 CASSQQGGNYGYTF
TRBJ2-2 TRBV3-1/TRBV3-2 CASSEAGVSGELFF